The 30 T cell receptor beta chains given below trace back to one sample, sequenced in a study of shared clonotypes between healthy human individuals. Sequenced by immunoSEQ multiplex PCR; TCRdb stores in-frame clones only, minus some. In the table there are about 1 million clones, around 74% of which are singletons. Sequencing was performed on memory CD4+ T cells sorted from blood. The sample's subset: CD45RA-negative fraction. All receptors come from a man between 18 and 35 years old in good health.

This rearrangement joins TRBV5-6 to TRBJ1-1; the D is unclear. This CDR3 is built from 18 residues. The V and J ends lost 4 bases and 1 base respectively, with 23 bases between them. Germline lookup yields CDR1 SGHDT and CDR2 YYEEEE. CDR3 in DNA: TGTGCCAGCAGCATCCGATCGACGGGTTGGAGGGCGAACACTGAAGCTTTCTTT. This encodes CASSIRSTGWRANTEAFF.

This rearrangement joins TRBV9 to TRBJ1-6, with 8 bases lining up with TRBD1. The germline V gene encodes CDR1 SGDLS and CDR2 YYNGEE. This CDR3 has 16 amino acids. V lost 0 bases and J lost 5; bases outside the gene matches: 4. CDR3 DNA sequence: TGTGCCAGCAGCGTAGCTACAGGGGGACATAATTCACCCCTCCACTTT. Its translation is CASSVATGGHNSPLHF.

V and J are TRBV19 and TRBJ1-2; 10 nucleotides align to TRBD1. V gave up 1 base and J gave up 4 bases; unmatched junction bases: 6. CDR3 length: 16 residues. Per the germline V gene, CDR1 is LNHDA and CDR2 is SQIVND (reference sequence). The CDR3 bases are TGTGCCAGTAGTATAGGGGGACAGGGGATGGCCTATGGCTACACCTTC. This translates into CASSIGGQGMAYGYTF.

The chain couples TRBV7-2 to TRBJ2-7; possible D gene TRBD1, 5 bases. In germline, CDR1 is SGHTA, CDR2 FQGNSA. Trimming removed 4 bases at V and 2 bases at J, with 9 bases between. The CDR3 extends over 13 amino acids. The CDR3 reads CASSWMGPYEQYF. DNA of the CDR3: TGTGCCAGCAGCTGGATGGGGCCCTACGAGCAGTACTTC.

The CDR3 bases are TGTGCCACCAGCAGAGCGCGGGGTAGCTACAATGAGCAGTTCTTC. Its protein product is CATSRARGSYNEQFF. J is TRBJ2-1 and V is TRBV15; D may be TRBD2 (6 bases). The V gene's germline CDR1 is LNHNV and CDR2 YYDKDF (reference sequence). V was shortened by 1 base and J by 3 bases, with 10 bases between the two germline ends. The CDR3 consists of 15 residues.

This CDR3 reads CATSRDIQGSYGYTF. Written as DNA, the CDR3 is TGTGCCACCAGCAGAGATATCCAAGGAAGCTATGGCTACACCTTC. The chain links TRBV15 to TRBJ1-2; no definite D call. The CDR3 runs 15 residues. Trimming took 0 bases from V and 4 from J, leaving 12 bases between them. The germline V gene encodes CDR1 LNHNV and CDR2 YYDKDF (reference sequence).

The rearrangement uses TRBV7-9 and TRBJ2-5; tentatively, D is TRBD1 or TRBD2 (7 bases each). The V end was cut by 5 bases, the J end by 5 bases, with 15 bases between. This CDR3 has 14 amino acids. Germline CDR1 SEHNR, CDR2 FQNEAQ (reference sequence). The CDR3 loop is CASSPGGARETQYF. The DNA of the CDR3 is TGTGCCAGCAGCCCAGGGGGGGCTAGGGAGACCCAGTACTTC.

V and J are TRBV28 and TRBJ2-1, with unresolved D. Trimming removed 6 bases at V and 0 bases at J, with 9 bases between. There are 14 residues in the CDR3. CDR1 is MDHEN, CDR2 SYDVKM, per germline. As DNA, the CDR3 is TGTGCCAGCAGCACCAGCCGCTCCTACAATGAGCAGTTCTTC. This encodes CASSTSRSYNEQFF. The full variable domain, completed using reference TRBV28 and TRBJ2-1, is DVKVTQSSRYLVKRTGEKVFLECVQDMDHENMFWYRQDPGLGLRLIYFSYDVKMKEKGDIPEGYSVSREKKERFSLILESASTNQTSMYLCASSTSRSYNEQFFGPGTRLTVL.

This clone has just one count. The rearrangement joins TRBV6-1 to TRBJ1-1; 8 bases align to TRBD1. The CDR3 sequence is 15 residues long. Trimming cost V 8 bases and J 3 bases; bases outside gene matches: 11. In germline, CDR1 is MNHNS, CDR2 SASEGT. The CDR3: CASRSLTGADTEAFF. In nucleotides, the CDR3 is TGTGCCAGCCGTTCACTGACAGGGGCGGACACTGAAGCTTTCTTT.

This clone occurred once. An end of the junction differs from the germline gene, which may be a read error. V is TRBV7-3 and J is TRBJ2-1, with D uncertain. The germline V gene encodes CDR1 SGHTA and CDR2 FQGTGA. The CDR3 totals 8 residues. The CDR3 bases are TGTGCCAGCAGCTTCAAGATCTTC. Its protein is CASSFKIF.

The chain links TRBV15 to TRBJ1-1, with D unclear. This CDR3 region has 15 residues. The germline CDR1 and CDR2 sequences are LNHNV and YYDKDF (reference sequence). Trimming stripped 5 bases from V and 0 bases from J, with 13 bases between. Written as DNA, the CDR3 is TGTGCCACCAGCTCACTTTATGGGGTGAACACTGAAGCTTTCTTT. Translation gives CATSSLYGVNTEAFF.

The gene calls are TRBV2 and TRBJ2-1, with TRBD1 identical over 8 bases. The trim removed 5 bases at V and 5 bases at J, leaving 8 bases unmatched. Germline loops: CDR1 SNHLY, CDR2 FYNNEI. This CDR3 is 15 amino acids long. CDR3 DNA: TGTGCCAGCAGTCTGGACAGGGTCGTAAACAATGAGCAGTTCTTC. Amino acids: CASSLDRVVNNEQFF.

CDR3 sequence (DNA): TGTGCCAGCAGTTATGGGGCGACTAATGAAAAACTGTTTTTT. The encoded protein is CASSYGATNEKLFF. This sequence joins TRBV28 and TRBJ1-4, with a possible D match to TRBD1 (5 bases). CDR3 size: 14 residues. The germline V and J ends were trimmed by 4 bases and 2 bases, with 8 bases remaining between them. In germline, CDR1 is MDHEN, CDR2 SYDVKM.

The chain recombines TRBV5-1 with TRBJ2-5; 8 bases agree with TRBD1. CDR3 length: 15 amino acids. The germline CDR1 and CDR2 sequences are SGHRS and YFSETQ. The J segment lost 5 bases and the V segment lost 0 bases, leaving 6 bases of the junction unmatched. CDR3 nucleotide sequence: TGCGCCAGCAGCTTGGATACAGGGGGATGGGAGACCCAGTACTTC. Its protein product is CASSLDTGGWETQYF. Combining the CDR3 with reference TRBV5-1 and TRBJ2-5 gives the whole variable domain KAGVTQTPRYLIKTRGQQVTLSCSPISGHRSVSWYQQTPGQGLQFLFEYFSETQRNKGNFPGRFSGRQFSNSRSEMNVSTLELGDSALYLCASSLDTGGWETQYFGPGTRLLVL.

The CDR3 loop is CASKGYGEKLFF. The CDR3 DNA reads TGTGCCAGCAAGGGGTACGGGGAAAAACTGTTTTTT. The chain couples TRBV11-2 to TRBJ1-4, with TRBD1 as a possible D gene (5 bases). V was shortened by 7 bases and J by 8 bases, with 11 bases between the two germline ends. This CDR3 is 12 amino acids long. CDR1 is SGHAT and CDR2 is FQNNGV in the germline V gene.

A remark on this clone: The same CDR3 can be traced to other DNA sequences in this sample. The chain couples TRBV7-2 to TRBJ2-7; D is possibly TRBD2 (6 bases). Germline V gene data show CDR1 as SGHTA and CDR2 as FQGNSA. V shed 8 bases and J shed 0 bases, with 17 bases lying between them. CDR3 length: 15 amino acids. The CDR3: CASSLAGRSSYEQYF. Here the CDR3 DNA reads TGTGCCAGCTCCCTGGCGGGAAGGAGCTCCTACGAGCAGTACTTC.

The DNA for the CDR3 is TGTGCCAGTAGCCTAGCGGGGGCCTACAATGAGCAGTTCTTC. Translated, it gives CASSLAGAYNEQFF. The chain uses TRBV19 and TRBJ2-1; 10 positions match TRBD2. V dropped 6 bases and J dropped 2; count of bases not matched to a gene: 1. The CDR3 runs 14 residues. Germline CDR1 reads LNHDA; CDR2 reads SQIVND (reference sequence).

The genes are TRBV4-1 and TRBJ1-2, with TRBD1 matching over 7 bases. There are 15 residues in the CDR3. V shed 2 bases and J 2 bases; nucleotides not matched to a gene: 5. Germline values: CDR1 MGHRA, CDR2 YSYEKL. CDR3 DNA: TGCGCCAGCAGCCAACAAACAGGGGCCAACTATGGCTACACCTTC. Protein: CASSQQTGANYGYTF.

DNA of the CDR3: TGTGCCAGCAGCAACCAGAATAGCAATCAGCCCCAGCATTTT. Encoded protein: CASSNQNSNQPQHF. The V gene is TRBV7-9, the J gene TRBJ1-5; no definite D call. Germline CDR1 SEHNR, CDR2 FQNEAQ (reference sequence). The CDR3 covers 14 residues. V dropped 5 bases and J dropped 0 bases, with 8 bases sitting between them.

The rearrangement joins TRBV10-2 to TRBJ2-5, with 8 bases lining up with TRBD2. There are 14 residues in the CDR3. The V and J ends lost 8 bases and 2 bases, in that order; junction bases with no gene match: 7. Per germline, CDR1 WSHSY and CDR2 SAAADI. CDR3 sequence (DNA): TGCGCCAGCCTATTCGGGAGGGAGCAAGAGACCCAGTACTTC. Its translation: CASLFGREQETQYF.

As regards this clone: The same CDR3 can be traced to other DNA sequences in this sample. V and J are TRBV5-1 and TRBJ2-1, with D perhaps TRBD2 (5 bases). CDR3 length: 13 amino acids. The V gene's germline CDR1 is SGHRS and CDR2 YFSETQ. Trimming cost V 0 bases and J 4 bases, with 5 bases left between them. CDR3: CASSLGLYNEQFF. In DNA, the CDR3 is TGCGCCAGCAGCTTGGGACTATACAATGAGCAGTTCTTC.

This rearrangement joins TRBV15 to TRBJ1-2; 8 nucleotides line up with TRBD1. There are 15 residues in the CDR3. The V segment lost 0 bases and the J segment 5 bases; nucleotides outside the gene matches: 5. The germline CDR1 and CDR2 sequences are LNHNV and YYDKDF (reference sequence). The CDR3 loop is CATSRDITGGYGYTF. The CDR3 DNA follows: TGTGCCACCAGCAGAGATATAACAGGGGGGTATGGCTACACCTTC.

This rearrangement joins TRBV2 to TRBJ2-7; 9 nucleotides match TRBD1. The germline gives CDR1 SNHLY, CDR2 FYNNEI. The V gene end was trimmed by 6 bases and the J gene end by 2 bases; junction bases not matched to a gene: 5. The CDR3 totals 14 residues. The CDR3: CASRPGQGTYEQYF. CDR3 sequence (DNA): TGTGCCAGCAGACCGGGACAGGGAACCTACGAGCAGTACTTC.

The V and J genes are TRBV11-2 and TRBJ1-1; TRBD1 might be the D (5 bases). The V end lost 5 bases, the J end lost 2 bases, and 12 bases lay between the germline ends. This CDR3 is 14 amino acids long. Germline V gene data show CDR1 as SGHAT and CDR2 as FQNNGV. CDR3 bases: TGTGCCAGCAGCCTGGGCAGGACAAACACTGAAGCTTTCTTT. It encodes CASSLGRTNTEAFF.

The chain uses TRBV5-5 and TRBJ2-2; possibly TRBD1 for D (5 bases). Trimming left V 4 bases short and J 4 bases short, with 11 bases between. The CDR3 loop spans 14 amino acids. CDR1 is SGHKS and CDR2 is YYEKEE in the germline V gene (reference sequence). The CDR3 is CASSTTAFTGELFF. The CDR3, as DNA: TGTGCCAGCAGCACGACAGCCTTCACCGGGGAGCTGTTTTTT.

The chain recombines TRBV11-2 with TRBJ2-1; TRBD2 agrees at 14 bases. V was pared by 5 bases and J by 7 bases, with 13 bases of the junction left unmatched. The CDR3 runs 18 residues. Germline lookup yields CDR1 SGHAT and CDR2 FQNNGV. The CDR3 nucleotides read TGTGCCAGCAGCATACTCTCCGGGACTAGCGGGAGCGGGAATGAGCAGTTCTTC. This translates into CASSILSGTSGSGNEQFF.

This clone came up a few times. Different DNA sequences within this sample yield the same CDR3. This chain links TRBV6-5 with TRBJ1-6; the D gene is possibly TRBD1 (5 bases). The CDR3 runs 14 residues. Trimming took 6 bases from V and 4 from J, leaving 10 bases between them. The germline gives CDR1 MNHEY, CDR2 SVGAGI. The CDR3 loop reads CASRAGTYNSPLHF. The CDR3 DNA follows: TGTGCCAGCAGGGCGGGGACGTATAATTCACCCCTCCACTTT.

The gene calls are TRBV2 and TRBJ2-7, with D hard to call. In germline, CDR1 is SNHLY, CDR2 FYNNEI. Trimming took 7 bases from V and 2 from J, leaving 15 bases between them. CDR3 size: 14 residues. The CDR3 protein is CASTPFVGPYEQYF. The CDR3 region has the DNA TGTGCCAGCACGCCATTCGTTGGGCCCTACGAGCAGTACTTC.

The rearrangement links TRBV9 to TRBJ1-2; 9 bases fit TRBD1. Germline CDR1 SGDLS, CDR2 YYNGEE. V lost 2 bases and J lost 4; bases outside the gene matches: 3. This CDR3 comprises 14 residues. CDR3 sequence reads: CASSVLQGAYGYTF. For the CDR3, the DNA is TGTGCCAGCAGCGTCCTACAGGGGGCCTATGGCTACACCTTC.

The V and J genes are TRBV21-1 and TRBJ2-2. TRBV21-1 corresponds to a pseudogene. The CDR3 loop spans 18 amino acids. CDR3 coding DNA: TGTGCCAGCAGCAAGGTCCAGGACCTACATTCGAACACCGGGGAGCTGTTTTTT. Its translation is CASSKVQDLHSNTGELFF.